A selection of T cell receptor beta chains follows, all from one sample in a study of CD8 T cells in Susac syndrome. TCRdb ran MiXCR on the immunoSEQ multiplex PCR reads and lists one entry per CDR3 protein. The sample shows 150,000 to 200,000 distinct CDR3 sequences, almost 96% of them seen only once. The sample comprised CD4+ T cells from PBMCs. The receptors originated from a human donor with multiple sclerosis. CDR3s include the opening cysteine and the closing phenylalanine or tryptophan. A D gene is named only where the DNA matches it firmly. Clone size appears in some rows only: once, few, many, or a class for an expanded clone.

d_call: .; cdr3_length: 14; clone_size: .; j_call: TRBJ2-1; v_call: TRBV11-2; cdr3_aa: CASSSAVLINEQFF; cdr3_nt: TGTGCCAGCAGCTCCGCGGTCCTGATCAATGAGCAGTTCTTC
d_call: .; cdr3_length: 13; clone_size: .; j_call: TRBJ1-1; v_call: TRBV5-1; cdr3_aa: CASSWIGGAEAFF; cdr3_nt: TGCGCCAGCAGCTGGATCGGAGGCGCTGAAGCTTTCTTT
d_call: .; cdr3_length: 13; clone_size: .; j_call: TRBJ1-3; v_call: TRBV2; cdr3_aa: CASRDGPGNTIYF; cdr3_nt: TGTGCCAGCAGAGACGGGCCTGGAAACACCATATATTTT
d_call: TRBD1; cdr3_length: 13; clone_size: .; j_call: TRBJ1-1; v_call: TRBV29-1; cdr3_aa: CRGDRGPSTEAFF; cdr3_nt: TGCAGGGGGGATAGGGGGCCGAGCACTGAAGCTTTCTTT
d_call: TRBD2; cdr3_length: 16; clone_size: .; j_call: TRBJ2-5; v_call: TRBV30; cdr3_aa: CAWSDLSGGTQETQYF; cdr3_nt: TGTGCCTGGAGCGACCTTAGCGGGGGGACCCAAGAGACCCAGTACTTC
d_call: .; cdr3_length: 11; clone_size: .; j_call: TRBJ1-2; v_call: TRBV30; cdr3_aa: CAWGRVSGYTF; cdr3_nt: TGTGCCTGGGGCAGGGTATCGGGCTACACCTTC
d_call: TRBD2; cdr3_length: 17; clone_size: .; j_call: TRBJ2-3; v_call: TRBV2; cdr3_aa: CASRAGTSGTRTDTQYF; cdr3_nt: TGTGCCAGCAGGGCCGGGACTAGCGGGACCCGCACAGATACGCAGTATTTT
d_call: .; cdr3_length: 12; clone_size: once; j_call: TRBJ2-5; v_call: TRBV20-1; cdr3_aa: CSARDRGETQYF; cdr3_nt: TGCAGTGCTAGAGATAGGGGGGAGACCCAGTACTTC
d_call: TRBD1; cdr3_length: 16; clone_size: .; j_call: TRBJ1-2; v_call: TRBV29-1; cdr3_aa: CSVEDLPGTGSYGYTF; cdr3_nt: TGCAGCGTTGAAGATCTTCCGGGGACAGGGTCTTATGGCTACACCTTC
d_call: .; cdr3_length: 13; clone_size: .; j_call: TRBJ2-5; v_call: TRBV5-6; cdr3_aa: CASSLVAEETQYF; cdr3_nt: TGTGCCAGCAGCTTGGTGGCAGAAGAGACCCAGTACTTC